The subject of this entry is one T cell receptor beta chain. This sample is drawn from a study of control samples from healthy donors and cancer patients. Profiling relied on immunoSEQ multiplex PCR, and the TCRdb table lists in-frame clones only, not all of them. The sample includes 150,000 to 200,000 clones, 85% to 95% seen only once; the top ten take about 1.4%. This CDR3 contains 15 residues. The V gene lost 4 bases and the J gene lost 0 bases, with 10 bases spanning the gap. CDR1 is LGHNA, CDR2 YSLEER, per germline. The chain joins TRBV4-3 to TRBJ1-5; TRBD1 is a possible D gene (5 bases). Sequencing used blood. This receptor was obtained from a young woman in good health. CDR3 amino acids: CASSPTVNSNQPQHF. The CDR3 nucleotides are TGCGCCAGCAGCCCGACAGTAAATAGCAATCAGCCCCAGCATTTT.